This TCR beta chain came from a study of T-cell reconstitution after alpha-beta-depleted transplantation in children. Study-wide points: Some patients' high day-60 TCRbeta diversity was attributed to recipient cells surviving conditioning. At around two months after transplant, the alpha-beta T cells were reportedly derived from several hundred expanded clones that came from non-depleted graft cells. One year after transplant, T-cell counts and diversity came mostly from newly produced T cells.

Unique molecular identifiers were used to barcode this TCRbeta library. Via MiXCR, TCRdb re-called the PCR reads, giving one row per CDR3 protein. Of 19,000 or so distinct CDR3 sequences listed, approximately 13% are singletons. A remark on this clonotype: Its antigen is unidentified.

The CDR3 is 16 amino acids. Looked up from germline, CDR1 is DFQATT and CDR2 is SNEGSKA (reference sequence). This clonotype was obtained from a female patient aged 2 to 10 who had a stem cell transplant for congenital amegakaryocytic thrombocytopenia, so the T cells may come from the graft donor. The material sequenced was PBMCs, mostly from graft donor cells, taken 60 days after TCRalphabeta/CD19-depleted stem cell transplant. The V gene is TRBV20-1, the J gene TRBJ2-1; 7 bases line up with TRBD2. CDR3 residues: CCVARAYGHGRDEQFF. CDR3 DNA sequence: TGCTGTGTGGCCAGGGCTTACGGGCATGGGAGGGATGAGCAGTTCTTC.